The entry below gives a single T cell receptor (beta chain) sequence along with its context. Its antigen is as yet unknown. This specimen belongs to a study of identical twins. Overall study findings and caveats: The models gave estimates that fell short of the out-of-frame TCR alpha sharing seen in monozygotic twins.

There were only healthy Caucasians among the donors. Each CDR3 protein is one row after TCRdb ran MiXCR on the 5' RACE reads. The table includes 400,000 to 550,000 distinct CDR3 sequences, roughly 24% detected once. This CDR3 comprises 15 residues. V shed 0 bases, J shed 6 bases, and the junction held 3 bases outside the gene matches. The germline V gene encodes CDR1 SGHTA and CDR2 FQGNSA. This sample was shared with a second study, whose subject was T cells expressing NK-cell markers. That source notes: Of eight sequenced donors, seven were HCMV-seropositive and one HCMV-seronegative. These clonotypes, the leaders elsewhere, also led the CD3+CD56-NKG2C+ fraction in four donors.

Sequenced input: CD4+ T cells sorted from blood. This receptor was taken from a woman younger than 35 in good health. V gene TRBV7-2 combines with J gene TRBJ2-1; TRBD2 matches at 9 bases. The CDR3 nucleotides are TGTGCCAGCAGCTTAGCACCGACTAGCGGCAATGAGCAGTTCTTC. Its translation: CASSLAPTSGNEQFF.